These 32 T cell receptor beta chains were sequenced from one sample in a study of graft-versus-host responses after intestinal transplantation (dated by TCRdb to about 2021). Reading the label with the study, this specimen's time point is: cells obtained before transplantation from donor or recipient. Libraries were made using the immunoSEQ multiplex PCR assay. TCRdb carries this immuneACCESS record with in-frame sequences only. Its versions omit some clonotypes, under half of them owing to an unresolved V gene in the studies checked, with the rest unexplained. This sample lists about 90,000 clones; over 85% were detected once. The ten largest account for about 1% of the sample. These receptors have no identified antigens. Sequences were derived from unstimulated CD8+ T cells sorted from spleen or lymph node cells, sampled before transplant. Receptors originate from a human donor who was the organ donor for an intestinal transplant.

This sequence joins TRBV6-5 and TRBJ1-2; 10 positions match TRBD1. The V gene's germline CDR1 is MNHEY and CDR2 SVGAGI. The trim removed 6 bases at V and 3 bases at J, leaving 7 bases unmatched. The CDR3 loop spans 15 amino acids. For the CDR3, the DNA is TGTGCCAGCAGCCTGAGACAGGGGGCCGACTATGGCTACACCTTC. Its translation is CASSLRQGADYGYTF.

The rearrangement links TRBV11-2 to TRBJ2-1; D might be TRBD2 (5 bases). Germline CDR1 SGHAT, CDR2 FQNNGV. The CDR3 runs to 15 residues. Trimming removed 5 bases from V and 8 bases from J, with 19 bases in between. The CDR3 nucleotides read TGTGCCAGCAGCCAAAGCGGCGATCTACTCGATGAGCAGTTCTTC. This codes for CASSQSGDLLDEQFF.

This clone was seen just once. This chain connects TRBV7-9 to TRBJ2-2; the D is unclear. In germline, CDR1 is SEHNR, CDR2 FQNEAQ (reference sequence). The CDR3 runs to 12 residues. The V end was cut by 5 bases, the J end by 5 bases, with 6 bases between. The CDR3 DNA reads TGTGCCAGCAGCCGGTGGACCGGGGAGCTGTTTTTT. This sequence encodes CASSRWTGELFF.

The V gene is TRBV5-1, the J gene TRBJ2-7, with 7 bases lining up with TRBD1. Looked up from germline, CDR1 is SGHRS and CDR2 is YFSETQ. The CDR3 has 13 residues. With 4 bases clipped from V and 4 bases from J, the junction kept 5 bases outside the gene matches. CDR3 sequence reads: CASSTGQPYEQYF. The CDR3 DNA is TGCGCCAGCAGCACGGGACAGCCTTACGAGCAGTACTTC.

The chain combines TRBV27 with TRBJ1-1; D unresolved. Trimming took 3 bases from V and 10 from J, leaving 21 bases between them. The CDR3 has 15 residues. Germline values: CDR1 MNHEY, CDR2 SMNVEV (reference sequence). CDR3 in DNA: TGTGCCAGCAGTTTTTCGAGTCTCTTCGGGGAGGGAGCTTTCTTT. Translating gives CASSFSSLFGEGAFF.

In its sample, this clone was seen a few times. The rearrangement links TRBV5-6 to TRBJ2-5, with D possibly matching TRBD2 (6 bases). Per the germline V gene, CDR1 is SGHDT and CDR2 is YYEEEE. The length of the CDR3 is 15 residues. With 2 bases removed from V and 5 bases from J, the gap between germline ends came to 16 bases. The CDR3 DNA reads TGTGCCAGCAGCTTCGGGGCAGGGAGGTCGGAGACCCAGTACTTC. It encodes CASSFGAGRSETQYF.

The chain uses TRBV27 and TRBJ2-7; 8 bases map to TRBD1. The germline gives CDR1 MNHEY, CDR2 SMNVEV (reference sequence). The CDR3 runs to 15 residues. The V gene end was trimmed by 4 bases and the J gene end by 5 bases; junction bases not matched to a gene: 10. The DNA for the CDR3 is TGTGCCAGCAGTTGGACAGGGTTCCAGGAAGACGAGCAGTACTTC. This gives the protein CASSWTGFQEDEQYF.

This chain uses TRBV2 with TRBJ2-5; TRBD2 might be the D (6 bases). The CDR3 spans 14 residues. Germline CDR1 is SNHLY and CDR2 is FYNNEI. Between the trimmed V and J ends, which lost 4 bases and 9 bases, there was a span of 18 bases. CDR3 amino acids: CASSGAGRGKAQYF. In DNA, the CDR3 is TGTGCCAGCAGTGGGGCCGGGCGCGGGAAGGCCCAGTACTTC.

This chain uses TRBV29-1 with TRBJ2-1; D perhaps matches TRBD2 (5 bases). Germline lookup yields CDR1 SQVTM and CDR2 ANQGSEA. The CDR3 is 14 residues long. Trimming removed 6 bases at V and 6 bases at J, with 18 bases between. The CDR3 is CSVRGGSSFNEQFF. The CDR3 bases are TGCAGCGTCCGGGGTGGCAGTTCGTTCAATGAGCAGTTCTTC.

The CDR3 sequence is CASSSKLADIQETQYF. The CDR3 nucleotides are TGTGCCAGCAGTTCAAAACTAGCAGATATTCAAGAGACCCAGTACTTC. The chain has TRBV27 and TRBJ2-5; a weak D match, TRBD2 (6 bases). The CDR3 consists of 16 residues. V lost 4 bases to trimming and J lost 2 bases, with 17 bases between them. The germline V gene encodes CDR1 MNHEY and CDR2 SMNVEV (reference sequence).

The chain links TRBV27 to TRBJ1-4; D possibly corresponds to TRBD1 (6 bases). The V and J ends lost 6 bases and 7 bases respectively, with 18 bases between them. The length of the CDR3 is 15 residues. Per germline, CDR1 MNHEY and CDR2 SMNVEV (reference sequence). CDR3 residues: CASRDSTGPPEKLFF. DNA for the CDR3: TGTGCCAGCAGAGACTCCACAGGGCCTCCTGAAAAACTGTTTTTT.

The CDR3 DNA is TGTGCCAGCAGCCAGGGATATTCCACAGATACGCAGTATTTT. This gives the protein CASSQGYSTDTQYF. The chain recombines TRBV11-2 with TRBJ2-3; TRBD1 is a possible D gene (5 bases). In germline, CDR1 is SGHAT, CDR2 FQNNGV. V was shortened by 5 bases and J by 2 bases, with 11 bases between the two germline ends. The CDR3 runs to 14 residues.

The V and J genes are TRBV5-4 and TRBJ1-5; the match to TRBD1 covers 7 bases. V lost 2 bases and J lost 1; bases outside the gene matches: 0. This CDR3 is 14 amino acids long. In germline, CDR1 is SGHNT, CDR2 YYREEE (reference sequence). CDR3 loop: CASSLQGSNQPQHF. The CDR3, as DNA: TGTGCCAGCAGCTTACAGGGGAGCAATCAGCCCCAGCATTTT.

V and J are TRBV7-2 and TRBJ2-1; 13 nucleotides line up with TRBD2. The germline CDR1 and CDR2 sequences are SGHTA and FQGNSA. Unmatched junction bases numbered 15, after V lost 8 bases and J lost 2 bases. CDR3 length: 19 residues. In DNA, the CDR3 is TGTGCCAGCTCTCCAGGGACTAGCGGGATGGGGTCCCCCTACAATGAGCAGTTCTTC. It encodes CASSPGTSGMGSPYNEQFF.

The V gene is TRBV6-6, the J gene TRBJ2-7; D may be TRBD2 (6 bases). Germline V gene data show CDR1 as MNHNY and CDR2 as SVGAGI (reference sequence). This CDR3 region has 15 residues. V was pared by 6 bases and J by 2 bases, with 17 bases between. The CDR3 DNA reads as TGTGCCAGCAGGATTTACGGCGGGAATCCCTACGAGCAGTACTTC. This encodes CASRIYGGNPYEQYF.

The rearrangement links TRBV27 to TRBJ2-2, with a tentative D call TRBD2 (5 bases). Per the germline V gene, CDR1 is MNHEY and CDR2 is SMNVEV (reference sequence). V lost 6 bases to trimming and J lost 2 bases, with 13 bases between them. CDR3 size: 15 residues. The CDR3 nucleotides are TGTGCCAGCAGCCCCAGCGAGGGAAACACCGGGGAGCTGTTTTTT. Encoded protein: CASSPSEGNTGELFF.

V is TRBV27 and J is TRBJ2-7, with D unresolved. Trimming took off 3 bases at V and 3 bases at J, with 9 bases between the two ends. The CDR3 totals 13 residues. CDR1 is MNHEY and CDR2 is SMNVEV in the germline V gene (reference sequence). CDR3 sequence: CASSFGSFYEQYF. As DNA, the CDR3 is TGTGCCAGCAGTTTCGGGTCCTTCTACGAGCAGTACTTC.

V gene TRBV5-6 combines with J gene TRBJ2-1, with D maybe TRBD2 (5 bases). The CDR3 runs 14 residues. V gave up 2 bases and J gave up 6 bases, with 12 bases separating them. Germline-derived CDR1 and CDR2 are SGHDT and YYEEEE. CDR3 region: CASSLKVSVNEQFF. The CDR3 DNA follows: TGTGCCAGCAGCTTAAAGGTTAGCGTCAATGAGCAGTTCTTC.

V and J are TRBV6-5 and TRBJ1-6, with TRBD1 matching 8 bases. The germline gives CDR1 MNHEY, CDR2 SVGAGI. The ends lost 6 bases at V and 9 bases at J; junction bases unmatched: 7. The CDR3 is 14 amino acids. The chain's CDR3 is CASRPGGFGSPLHF. CDR3 bases: TGTGCCAGCAGACCAGGGGGCTTCGGTTCACCCCTCCACTTT.

The rearrangement uses TRBV5-4 and TRBJ2-1, with D possibly being TRBD2 (6 bases). Germline V gene lookup returns CDR1 SGHNT and CDR2 YYREEE (reference sequence). This CDR3 contains 14 residues. Trimming left V 6 bases short and J 9 bases short, with 19 bases between. The CDR3 DNA reads TGTGCCAGCACCCCTATTGGGGGGAGGAGTGAGCAGTTCTTC. This translates into CASTPIGGRSEQFF.

The CDR3, as DNA: TGTGCCAGTAGTACCATTAATAGCTACACCGGGGAGCTGTTTTTT. Protein: CASSTINSYTGELFF. The genes are TRBV19 and TRBJ2-2; D is uncertain. The germline CDR1 and CDR2 sequences are LNHDA and SQIVND (reference sequence). This CDR3 is 15 amino acids long. V was trimmed by 4 bases and J by 3 bases, leaving 12 bases between them.

This clone is a singleton in its sample. The chain is built from TRBV25-1 and TRBJ1-5; D uncertain. Germline loops: CDR1 MGHDK, CDR2 SYGVNS. Between the trimmed V and J ends, which lost 9 bases and 3 bases, there was a span of 12 bases. The CDR3 runs to 13 residues. DNA of the CDR3: TGTGCCAGTGCGTCGGGGTACAATCAGCCCCAGCATTTT. Its translation: CASASGYNQPQHF.

V gene TRBV7-2 combines with J gene TRBJ1-2, with 7 bases that match TRBD1. V was clipped by 1 base and J by 8 bases; unmatched bases: 7. The CDR3 consists of 14 residues. CDR1 is SGHTA and CDR2 is FQGNSA in the germline V gene. CDR3 sequence (DNA): TGTGCCAGCAGCTTAGATGCAGGGGGGTCGGGCTACACCTTC. This gives the protein CASSLDAGGSGYTF.

The rearrangement uses TRBV5-1 and TRBJ2-1, with D possibly matching TRBD2 (5 bases). The CDR3 is 11 residues long. V shed 3 bases and J shed 9 bases, with 7 bases lying between them. Germline loops: CDR1 SGHRS, CDR2 YFSETQ. This chain's CDR3 is CASSSEVEQFF. The CDR3 region has the DNA TGCGCCAGCAGCTCGGAGGTTGAGCAGTTCTTC.

This chain uses TRBV4-2 with TRBJ1-2, with D perhaps TRBD1 (5 bases). CDR1 and CDR2 (germline): LGHNA, YNFKEQ. The CDR3 runs 16 residues. V was pared by 0 bases and J by 4 bases, with 15 bases between. CDR3 sequence: CASSQDRQGGGYGYTF. The CDR3 region has the DNA TGTGCCAGCAGCCAAGATCGGCAGGGTGGTGGCTATGGCTACACCTTC.

The chain joins TRBV15 to TRBJ2-1; the D is unclear. This CDR3 contains 15 residues. The germline V gene encodes CDR1 LNHNV and CDR2 YYDKDF (reference sequence). With 0 bases removed from V and 3 bases from J, the gap between germline ends came to 9 bases. CDR3 loop: CATSRDRTIYNEQFF. CDR3 DNA: TGTGCCACCAGCAGAGACAGAACAATCTACAATGAGCAGTTCTTC.

This clone showed up just once. The chain has TRBV2 and TRBJ1-3; D is undetermined. Germline CDR1 reads SNHLY; CDR2 reads FYNNEI. Trimming removed 3 bases from V and 8 bases from J, with 17 bases in between. The length of the CDR3 is 15 residues. The CDR3 here is CASSETLQPLDTIYF. The CDR3 region has the DNA TGTGCCAGCAGTGAGACGCTACAGCCGCTGGACACCATATATTTT.

The chain combines TRBV5-1 with TRBJ2-1; 13 bases are shared with TRBD2. CDR1 is SGHRS and CDR2 is YFSETQ in the germline V gene. This CDR3 is 16 amino acids long. Losses at the gene ends were 4 bases for V and 3 bases for J; bases not matched to a gene: 4. The CDR3 DNA is TGCGCCAGCAGCATAGGACTAGCGGGGGACTACAATGAGCAGTTCTTC. It encodes CASSIGLAGDYNEQFF.

The chain joins TRBV7-3 to TRBJ2-1, with 7 bases identical to TRBD2. The CDR3 contains 15 residues. Germline V lookup: CDR1 SGHTA, CDR2 FQGTGA. Trimming at V came to 2 bases and at J to 9 bases, leaving 10 bases not matched to a gene. CDR3 region: CASSLGTMRTGEQFF. As DNA, the CDR3 is TGTGCCAGCAGCTTAGGGACTATGAGGACGGGTGAGCAGTTCTTC.

This chain uses TRBV13 with TRBJ1-2; 10 nucleotides line up with TRBD1. Trimming at V came to 7 bases and at J to 5 bases, leaving 16 bases not matched to a gene. Germline assignment: CDR1 PRHDT and CDR2 FYEKMQ (reference sequence). This CDR3 has 17 amino acids. Written as DNA, the CDR3 is TGTGCCAGCAACCAGGGGCGGGACAGGGGTAAAGGATATGGCTACACCTTC. Translating gives CASNQGRDRGKGYGYTF.

The chain employs TRBV4-1 and TRBJ2-3; 8 bases are a match to TRBD1. Germline V gives CDR1 MGHRA, CDR2 YSYEKL. The V gene end was trimmed by 1 base and the J gene end by 2 bases; junction bases not matched to a gene: 8. The CDR3 is 17 residues long. DNA for the CDR3: TGCGCCAGCAGCCAAGCCCCGACAGGGGAGTACACAGATACGCAGTATTTT. Amino acids: CASSQAPTGEYTDTQYF.

V usage is TRBV6-1 and J usage is TRBJ2-7; a possible D gene is TRBD1 (6 bases). Germline assignment: CDR1 MNHNS and CDR2 SASEGT. The V end lost 0 bases, the J end lost 1 base, and 7 bases lay between the germline ends. The CDR3 consists of 14 residues. CDR3 protein: CASSEAGASYEQYF. DNA of the CDR3: TGTGCCAGCAGTGAAGCGGGGGCTTCCTACGAGCAGTACTTC.